Presented here are 15 T cell receptor beta chains from one specimen sequenced in a study of T cell repertoires in cytomegalovirus infection. TCRdb reprocessed the reads via MiXCR and lists one record per CDR3 protein. The sample has about 230,000 distinct CDR3 sequences; roughly 23% are singletons. The sequencing sample was made of CD8+ T cells from PBMCs. Every receptor here comes from a human donor in good health (CMV status not recorded). Some clones in this sample may be carry-over from other donors' samples.

This clonotype has more than one count but fewer than ten. The V gene is TRBV12-3 or TRBV12-4, the J gene TRBJ2-3; 11 positions match TRBD1. V was pared by 5 bases and J by 4 bases, with 5 bases of the junction left unmatched. The CDR3 contains 15 residues. CDR3 loop: CASSPGTGGPDTQYF. The CDR3 DNA follows: TGTGCCAGCAGTCCCGGGACAGGGGGACCAGATACGCAGTATTTT.

The V and J genes are TRBV5-5 and TRBJ2-1, with D possibly being TRBD2 (6 bases). Trimming took off 4 bases at V and 10 bases at J, with 12 bases between the two ends. The CDR3 sequence is 12 residues long. CDR1 SGHKS and CDR2 YYEKEE come from the germline V gene (reference sequence). DNA for the CDR3: TGTGCCAGCAGCAGTTTTGCGGGGGAGCAGTTCTTC. Translated, it gives CASSSFAGEQFF.

This clonotype was detected once. This chain joins TRBV5-6 and TRBJ1-4; 8 bases match TRBD1. Germline values: CDR1 SGHDT, CDR2 YYEEEE. The junction had 13 bases not matched to a gene; V was cut back by 4 bases and J by 5 bases. CDR3 length equals 17 residues. The CDR3 region is CASSPIPGQVPNEKLFF. CDR3 in DNA: TGTGCCAGCAGCCCTATTCCGGGACAGGTTCCAAATGAAAAACTGTTTTTT.

V is TRBV7-8 and J is TRBJ1-2; 7 bases align to TRBD1. The CDR3 is 14 amino acids. CDR1 is SGHVS and CDR2 is FQNEAQ in the germline V gene. J lost 4 bases, V lost 7 bases, and 9 bases had no gene match. CDR3 sequence reads: CASIQGQRSYGYTF. In nucleotides, the CDR3 is TGTGCCAGCATCCAGGGACAGAGGTCCTATGGCTACACCTTC.

This clonotype came up a few times. This rearrangement joins TRBV24-1 to TRBJ1-5; a possible D gene is TRBD1 (6 bases). Germline CDR1 reads KGHDR; CDR2 reads SFDVKD. V lost 3 bases, J lost 7 bases, and 12 bases lay in between. The CDR3 has 14 amino acids. CDR3 residues: CATSDRSRGQPQHF. The DNA of the CDR3 is TGTGCCACCAGTGATCGGAGCAGGGGACAGCCCCAGCATTTT.

This clonotype has a handful of counts. This chain links TRBV14 with TRBJ2-5; weak D call: TRBD1 (5 bases). V lost 1 base, J lost 3 bases, and 12 bases lay in between. CDR1 SGHDN and CDR2 FVKESK come from the germline V gene. The CDR3 has 15 amino acids. CDR3 region: CASSQARAVKETQYF. In nucleotides, the CDR3 is TGTGCCAGCAGCCAAGCCAGGGCAGTCAAAGAGACCCAGTACTTC.

The chain joins TRBV7-3 to TRBJ2-7; D is ambiguous. The germline gives CDR1 SGHTA, CDR2 FQGTGA. V was clipped by 9 bases and J by 4 bases, with 13 bases between them. The CDR3 has 12 residues. The CDR3 coding sequence is TGTGCCAGGAGGACGACCGGGTACGAGCAGTACTTC. This codes for CARRTTGYEQYF.

The genes are TRBV2 and TRBJ2-7, with 9 bases aligning to TRBD1. Germline CDR1 is SNHLY and CDR2 is FYNNEI. V lost 6 bases, J lost 3 bases, and 6 bases stayed unmatched. The CDR3 spans 14 residues. The CDR3 nucleotides read TGTGCCAGCAGGTCGGACAGGGGCGACTACGAGCAGTACTTC. Translating gives CASRSDRGDYEQYF.

This clonotype was seen more than once but under ten times. The chain employs TRBV30 and TRBJ1-2; no clear D gene. Trimming removed 3 bases at V and 5 bases at J, with 16 bases between. Germline loops: CDR1 GTSNPN, CDR2 SVGIG (reference sequence). The CDR3 runs 14 residues. The CDR3 sequence: CAWSEPDGAYGYTF. The CDR3 coding sequence is TGTGCCTGGAGCGAACCGGACGGAGCTTATGGCTACACCTTC. The entire variable domain, with the rest obtained from reference TRBV30 and TRBJ1-2, is as follows: SQTIHQWPATLVQPVGSPLSLECTVEGTSNPNLYWYRQAAGRGLQLLFYSVGIGQISSEVPQNLSASRPQDRQFILSSKKLLLSDSGFYLCAWSEPDGAYGYTFGSGTRLTVV.

The table lists this clonotype with a few counts. The chain employs TRBV2 and TRBJ2-7, with a weak D call TRBD2 (6 bases). Trimming removed 3 bases from V and 0 bases from J, with 12 bases in between. Germline CDR1 SNHLY, CDR2 FYNNEI. This CDR3 has 15 amino acids. The CDR3 nucleotides are TGTGCCAGCAGTGAGGGAGGACCCAGCTCCTACGAGCAGTACTTC. It encodes CASSEGGPSSYEQYF.

This clonotype showed up many times. The chain combines TRBV7-2 with TRBJ2-3, with a weak D call TRBD2 (6 bases). The V end lost 5 bases, the J end lost 4 bases, and 13 bases lay between the germline ends. The CDR3 is made up of 14 amino acids. Germline V lookup: CDR1 SGHTA, CDR2 FQGNSA. CDR3 DNA sequence: TGTGCCAGCAGCCGGGACTTCCGACCAGATACGCAGTATTTT. Protein product: CASSRDFRPDTQYF.

The chain recombines TRBV7-9 with TRBJ1-6; no clear D gene. V lost 4 bases and J 9 bases, leaving 10 bases between the germline ends. Looked up from germline, CDR1 is SEHNR and CDR2 is FQNEAQ (reference sequence). This CDR3 has 13 amino acids. CDR3 nucleotides: TGTGCCAGCAGCTACGGGAGTCCTTCACCCCTCCACTTT. Amino acid sequence: CASSYGSPSPLHF.

This clonotype was detected ten times or more. The gene calls are TRBV7-2 and TRBJ2-7; no clear D. The CDR3 consists of 14 residues. Trimming left V 2 bases short and J 9 bases short, with 17 bases between. In germline, CDR1 is SGHTA, CDR2 FQGNSA. This chain's CDR3 is CASSLYPGWLGQYF. For the CDR3, the DNA is TGTGCCAGCAGCTTATACCCTGGCTGGTTAGGGCAGTACTTC.

The V and J genes are TRBV6-1 and TRBJ1-1; no reliable D call. Germline V lookup: CDR1 MNHNS, CDR2 SASEGT. The CDR3 spans 15 residues. V lost 5 bases, J lost 4 bases, and 17 bases lay in between. This CDR3 is CASSPAGGLVTEAFF. The CDR3 DNA is TGTGCCAGCAGTCCCGCGGGAGGCCTTGTCACTGAAGCTTTCTTT.

This clonotype was seen repeatedly, ten times or more. The chain uses TRBV7-3 and TRBJ1-2, with TRBD1 matching 7 bases. The ends lost 5 bases at V and 3 bases at J; junction bases unmatched: 3. This CDR3 has 13 residues. Per germline, CDR1 SGHTA and CDR2 FQGTGA. CDR3 in amino acids: CASSPQGDYGYTF. DNA of the CDR3: TGTGCCAGCAGCCCTCAGGGGGACTATGGCTACACCTTC.